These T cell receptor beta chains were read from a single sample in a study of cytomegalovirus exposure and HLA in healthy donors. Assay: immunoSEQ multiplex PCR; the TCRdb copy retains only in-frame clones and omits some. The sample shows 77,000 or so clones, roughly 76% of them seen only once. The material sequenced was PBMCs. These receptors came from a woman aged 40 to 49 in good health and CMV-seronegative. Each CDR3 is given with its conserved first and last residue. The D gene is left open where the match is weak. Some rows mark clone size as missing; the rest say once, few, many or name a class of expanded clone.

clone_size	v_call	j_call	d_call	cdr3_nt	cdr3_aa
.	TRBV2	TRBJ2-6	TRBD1	TGTGCCAGCAGTGGGGCCCCACAGGGGACTGGGGCCAACGTCCTGACTTTC	CASSGAPQGTGANVLTF
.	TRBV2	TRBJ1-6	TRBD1	TGTGCCAGCAGCGCCCAGGGGGATAGTTCACCCCTCCACTTT	CASSAQGDSSPLHF
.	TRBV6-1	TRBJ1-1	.	TGTGCCAGCAGGCCGACTGGAAACACTGAAGCTTTCTTT	CASRPTGNTEAFF
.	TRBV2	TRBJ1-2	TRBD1	TGTGCCAGCAGTGGGGGGACAGGGTCGAACTATGGCTACACCTTC	CASSGGTGSNYGYTF
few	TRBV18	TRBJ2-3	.	TGTGCCAGCTCCCCATCTGTAGTCGCAGATACGCAGTATTTT	CASSPSVVADTQYF
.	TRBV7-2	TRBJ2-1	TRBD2	TGTGCCAGCAGCTCCTCACTAGCGGGGGACCATAGTGAGCAGTTCTTC	CASSSSLAGDHSEQFF
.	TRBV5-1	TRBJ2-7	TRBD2	TGCGCCAGCAGCTTCCCGGGACTAGCGGGACTGAGGAGCTCCTACGAGCAGTACTTC	CASSFPGLAGLRSSYEQYF
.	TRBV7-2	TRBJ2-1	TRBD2	TGTGCCAGCAGCTCCTTAGCGGGCTCGGGTAATGAGCAGTTCTTC	CASSSLAGSGNEQFF
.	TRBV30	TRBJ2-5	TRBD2	TGTGCCTGGAGCCTCGGACTAGCGGGACAAGAGACCCAGTACTTC	CAWSLGLAGQETQYF
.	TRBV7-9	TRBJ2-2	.	TGTGCCAGCAGCTTAGGAGGAACCGGGGAGCTGTTTTTT	CASSLGGTGELFF
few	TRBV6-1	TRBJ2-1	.	TGTGCCAGCAGTGAAGTCTATTCGGTTGAGGAGCAGTTCTTC	CASSEVYSVEEQFF
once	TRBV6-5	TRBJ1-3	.	TGTGCCAGCAGCCCTGACAGATACTCTGGAAACACCATATATTTT	CASSPDRYSGNTIYF
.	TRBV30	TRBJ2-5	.	TGTGCCTGGAGTGTAGTGGGGGCGACCCAGTACTTC	CAWSVVGATQYF
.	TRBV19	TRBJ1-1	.	TGTGCCAGTAGTCCCCTTTTGGGGAGCATGAACACTGAAGCTTTCTTT	CASSPLLGSMNTEAFF
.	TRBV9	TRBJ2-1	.	TGTGCCAGCAGCGTAGCCCCCCCGAGCTCCTACAATGAGCAGTTCTTC	CASSVAPPSSYNEQFF
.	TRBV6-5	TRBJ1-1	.	TGTGCCAGCAGCTGGGACTCCAACACTGAAGCTTTCTTT	CASSWDSNTEAFF
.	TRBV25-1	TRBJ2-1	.	TGTGCCAGCAGTGACTACGACTATGAGCAGTTCTTC	CASSDYDYEQFF